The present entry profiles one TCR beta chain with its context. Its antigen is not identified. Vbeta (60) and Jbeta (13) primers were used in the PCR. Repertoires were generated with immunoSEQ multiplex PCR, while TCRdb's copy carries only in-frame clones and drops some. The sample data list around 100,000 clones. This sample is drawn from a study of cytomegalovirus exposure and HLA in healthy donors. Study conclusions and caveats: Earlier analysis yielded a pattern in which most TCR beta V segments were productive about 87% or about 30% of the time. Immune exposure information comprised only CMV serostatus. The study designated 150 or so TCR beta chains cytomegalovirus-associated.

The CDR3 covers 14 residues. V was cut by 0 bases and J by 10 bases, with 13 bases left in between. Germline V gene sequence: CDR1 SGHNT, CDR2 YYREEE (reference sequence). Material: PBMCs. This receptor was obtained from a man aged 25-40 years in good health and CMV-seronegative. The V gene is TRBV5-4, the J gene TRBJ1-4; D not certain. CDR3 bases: TGTGCCAGCAGCTTGGAGGGAGGGTTAGGAAAACTGTTTTTT. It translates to CASSLEGGLGKLFF.